This T cell receptor beta chain was retrieved from a study of T cell changes during pregnancy in multiple sclerosis. The data were produced by immunoSEQ multiplex PCR, yet TCRdb's version contains in-frame clones alone and is incomplete. The data contain some 120,000 clones, around 93% of them singletons. Concerning this clone itself: Sequence at one end of the junction differs from germline and may be a read error.

The clonotype comes from a female donor with multiple sclerosis, enrolled in a pregnancy study. Sequencing used peripheral blood, obtained before pregnancy.

DNA of the CDR3: TGTGCCAGCAGCTTAGACCTGACGAGGGAAGGCTCCTTC. Translating it yields CASSLDLTREGSF. The V gene is TRBV7-8, the J gene TRBJ1-2; D unresolved. The CDR3 has 13 residues. The germline gives CDR1 SGHVS, CDR2 FQNEAQ.